These 21 T cell receptor beta chains originate from one sample sequenced in a study of T cell responses to AZD1222 COVID-19 vaccine. Measured with immunoSEQ multiplex PCR; TCRdb has only the in-frame clones, and not every one. Counted here are about 92,000 clones, 80% to 90% occurring once; the ten biggest clones make up roughly 10%. The starting material was peripheral blood, obtained on day 0 of AZD1222 vaccination. These TCRs come from an adult in good health.

This chain uses TRBV3-1 (or the pseudogene TRBV3-2) with TRBJ1-2, with 7 bases that match TRBD1. V was pared by 3 bases and J by 3 bases, with 1 base of the junction left unmatched. CDR1 and CDR2 (germline): LGHDT, YNNKEL (reference sequence). The CDR3 runs 13 residues. The CDR3 is CASSQTGYYGYTF. The CDR3 DNA is TGTGCCAGCAGCCAGACAGGGTACTATGGCTACACCTTC.

This chain connects TRBV15 to TRBJ2-1; TRBD1 is a possible D gene (6 bases). CDR1 is LNHNV, CDR2 YYDKDF, per germline (reference sequence). The CDR3 runs 14 residues. V was clipped by 3 bases and J by 3 bases, with 9 bases between them. CDR3 sequence (DNA): TGTGCCACCAGCAGCAGGGGAGTCTACAATGAGCAGTTCTTC. As protein: CATSSRGVYNEQFF.

This clone came up once. The chain employs TRBV28 and TRBJ2-2, with D unclear. Trimming took 2 bases from V and 1 from J, leaving 8 bases between them. CDR1 MDHEN and CDR2 SYDVKM come from the germline V gene. The CDR3 covers 15 residues. The CDR3 region has the DNA TGTGCCAGCAGTTTAGACACGAGGAACACCGGGGAGCTGTTTTTT. As protein: CASSLDTRNTGELFF.

J is TRBJ1-6 and V is TRBV19; unclear D gene. This CDR3 has 14 amino acids. V was pared by 2 bases and J by 7 bases, with 9 bases between. The V gene's germline CDR1 is LNHDA and CDR2 SQIVND (reference sequence). The CDR3 spells CASSITPGNSPLHF. CDR3 DNA: TGTGCCAGTAGTATAACCCCGGGCAATTCACCCCTCCACTTT.

This sequence joins TRBV4-1 and TRBJ1-1; D remains unclear. This CDR3 spans 14 amino acids. Germline-derived CDR1 and CDR2 are MGHRA and YSYEKL. V was shortened by 1 base and J by 4 bases, with 10 bases between the two germline ends. CDR3 amino acids: CASSQAWGGTEAFF. The CDR3 DNA is TGCGCCAGCAGCCAAGCCTGGGGTGGCACTGAAGCTTTCTTT.

This rearrangement joins TRBV10-2 to TRBJ2-7; 10 positions match TRBD2. The V segment lost 2 bases and the J segment 5 bases; nucleotides outside the gene matches: 9. This CDR3 is 16 amino acids long. In germline, CDR1 is WSHSY, CDR2 SAAADI. The CDR3 here is CASSEVLAGGAHEQYF. Here the CDR3 DNA reads TGCGCCAGCAGTGAGGTGTTAGCGGGAGGTGCCCACGAGCAGTACTTC.

V and J are TRBV5-1 and TRBJ2-7; unclear D gene. V shed 4 bases and J shed 2 bases, with 7 bases lying between them. The germline CDR1 and CDR2 sequences are SGHRS and YFSETQ. The CDR3 runs to 12 residues. CDR3 sequence: CASSATTYEQYF. CDR3 bases: TGCGCCAGCAGCGCTACCACCTACGAGCAGTACTTC.

The V and J genes are TRBV7-2 and TRBJ1-1, with D uncertain. There are 14 residues in the CDR3. Trimming stripped 5 bases from V and 4 bases from J, with 14 bases between. The V gene's germline CDR1 is SGHTA and CDR2 FQGNSA. For the CDR3, the DNA is TGTGCCAGCAGCATCCCGAGGGAGGCCACTGAAGCTTTCTTT. This codes for CASSIPREATEAFF.

The chain couples TRBV7-8 to TRBJ2-7, with 8 bases matching TRBD2. From germline, CDR1 is SGHVS and CDR2 FQNEAQ. This CDR3 has 15 residues. The junction had 13 bases not matched to a gene; V was cut back by 8 bases and J by 4 bases. The CDR3 DNA reads as TGTGCCAGCGCCGCCCCGGATAGCGGGGTATACGAGCAGTACTTC. This translates into CASAAPDSGVYEQYF. The variable domain in full, completed from reference TRBV7-8 and TRBJ2-7, reads GAGVSQSPRYKVAKRGQDVALRCDPISGHVSLFWYQQALGQGPEFLTYFQNEAQLDKSGLPSDRFFAERPEGSVSTLKIQRTQQEDSAVYLCASAAPDSGVYEQYFGPGTRLTVT.

The chain combines TRBV25-1 with TRBJ1-4, with 7 nucleotides matching TRBD1. The CDR3 loop spans 14 amino acids. The V and J ends lost 6 bases and 5 bases, in that order; junction bases with no gene match: 6. CDR1 MGHDK and CDR2 SYGVNS come from the germline V gene. CDR3 region: CASRPQGGNEKLFF. CDR3 sequence (DNA): TGTGCCAGCAGACCTCAGGGGGGAAATGAAAAACTGTTTTTT. The full variable domain, with the rest looked up from reference TRBV25-1 and TRBJ1-4, is EADIYQTPRYLVIGTGKKITLECSQTMGHDKMYWYQQDPGMELHLIHYSYGVNSTEKGDLSSESTVSRIRTEHFPLTLESARPSHTSQYLCASRPQGGNEKLFFGSGTQLSVL.

The genes are TRBV24-1 and TRBJ2-3; unclear D gene. Per the germline V gene, CDR1 is KGHDR and CDR2 is SFDVKD. Trimming left V 5 bases short and J 5 bases short, with 10 bases between. This CDR3 has 13 amino acids. The CDR3 sequence: CATSARHKDTQYF. The CDR3 DNA reads TGTGCCACCAGTGCTCGCCATAAAGATACGCAGTATTTT.

This chain links TRBV2 with TRBJ2-1; D not certain. CDR3 length: 14 residues. Germline V gene data show CDR1 as SNHLY and CDR2 as FYNNEI. V was shortened by 4 bases and J by 2 bases, with 9 bases between the two germline ends. CDR3 bases: TGTGCCAGCAGTGTAGGCAGAGCCTACAATGAGCAGTTCTTC. This translates into CASSVGRAYNEQFF.

This clone has a single count. This chain uses TRBV5-1 with TRBJ1-1; D gene uncertain. Germline loops: CDR1 SGHRS, CDR2 YFSETQ. Trimming cost V 0 bases and J 0 bases, with 9 bases left between them. The CDR3 runs to 15 residues. Written as DNA, the CDR3 is TGCGCCAGCAGCTTGGAAGTGGGAGTGAACACTGAAGCTTTCTTT. Protein sequence: CASSLEVGVNTEAFF.

This clone was observed a few times. This chain links TRBV6-2 or TRBV6-3 with TRBJ2-7; D unclear. The CDR3 totals 12 residues. Looked up from germline, CDR1 is MNHEY and CDR2 is SVGEGT. V was shortened by 5 bases and J by 4 bases, with 9 bases between the two germline ends. CDR3 sequence: CASSRAGYEQYF. CDR3 DNA: TGTGCCAGCAGTCGGGCCGGATACGAGCAGTACTTC.

This chain connects TRBV6-1 to TRBJ2-2; the match to TRBD1 covers 12 bases. The CDR3 has 18 amino acids. CDR1 and CDR2 (germline): MNHNS, SASEGT. The trim removed 4 bases at V and 4 bases at J, leaving 10 bases unmatched. CDR3 coding DNA: TGTGCCAGCAGTGCCCGGGGACAGGGGGCATTTGGCACCGGGGAGCTGTTTTTT. Its translation: CASSARGQGAFGTGELFF.

The chain carries TRBV7-9 and TRBJ2-7, with D perhaps matching TRBD1 (6 bases). Deletions cut 3 bases from V and 3 bases from J, with 15 bases between. Per germline, CDR1 SEHNR and CDR2 FQNEAQ (reference sequence). This CDR3 has 15 amino acids. The CDR3, as DNA: TGTGCCAGCAGCTTCCTTTCGTCGGACAGCTACGAGCAGTACTTC. It translates to CASSFLSSDSYEQYF.

This clone was found once. The chain uses TRBV3-1 (or the pseudogene TRBV3-2) and TRBJ1-1; 10 bases align to TRBD1. J lost 7 bases, V lost 6 bases, and 8 bases had no gene match. The CDR3 consists of 14 residues. The V gene's germline CDR1 is LGHDT and CDR2 YNNKEL (reference sequence). The CDR3 coding sequence is TGTGCCAGCAGACGACAGGGGGCGCAGGTTGAAGCTTTCTTT. The encoded protein is CASRRQGAQVEAFF.

The rearrangement uses TRBV14 and TRBJ2-1; a weak D match, TRBD1 (6 bases). Trimming removed 5 bases at V and 7 bases at J, with 12 bases between. Germline V gives CDR1 SGHDN, CDR2 FVKESK. This CDR3 contains 13 residues. The CDR3 sequence is CASSVYTGNEQFF. The CDR3, as DNA: TGTGCCAGCAGCGTTTACACAGGGAATGAGCAGTTCTTC.

The chain is built from TRBV28 and TRBJ2-7, with TRBD2 as a possible D gene (6 bases). Deletions cut 7 bases from V and 2 bases from J, with 15 bases between. The CDR3 loop spans 14 amino acids. CDR1 is MDHEN and CDR2 is SYDVKM in the germline V gene. DNA of the CDR3: TGTGCCAGCACCCTCTCGGGAGAAACCTACGAGCAGTACTTC. Translated, it gives CASTLSGETYEQYF.

The chain joins TRBV11-3 to TRBJ2-1; 9 bases line up with TRBD2. Per germline, CDR1 SGHNT and CDR2 YENEEA. Trimming removed 0 bases from V and 4 bases from J; junction bases left unmatched: 4. This CDR3 contains 16 residues. CDR3 DNA: TGTGCCAGCAGCTTAGAGGCGGGAGGGCCTTACAATGAGCAGTTCTTC. This encodes CASSLEAGGPYNEQFF.

This chain joins TRBV27 and TRBJ2-2; 8 nucleotides line up with TRBD2. This CDR3 region has 17 residues. V lost 2 bases, J lost 4 bases, and 9 bases stayed unmatched. The germline gives CDR1 MNHEY, CDR2 SMNVEV (reference sequence). The CDR3 sequence: CASSLGTSMSFTGELFF. The CDR3 bases are TGTGCCAGCAGTTTAGGGACTAGTATGAGTTTCACCGGGGAGCTGTTTTTT.